These 8 T cell receptor beta chains came from one sample sequenced in a study of blood T cell repertoires in COVID-19. The assay was immunoSEQ multiplex PCR, and TCRdb's table has in-frame clones only and misses some. This repertoire shows 200,000 or so clones, roughly four fifths found once; its top ten account for 3%. The sequenced sample was peripheral blood. Receptor source: a woman aged 25-40 years who had recovered from COVID-19.

The V call is TRBV18, the J call TRBJ2-7, with a possible D match to TRBD1 (6 bases). Germline V lookup: CDR1 KGHSH, CDR2 LQKENI. The CDR3 runs 14 residues. Trimming stripped 0 bases from V and 6 bases from J, with 12 bases between. The CDR3 reads CASSPPMAGAEQYF. In nucleotides, the CDR3 is TGTGCCAGCTCACCACCAATGGCAGGGGCCGAGCAGTACTTC.

The V and J genes are TRBV10-1 and TRBJ2-5, with 10 bases identical to TRBD2. V gave up 3 bases and J gave up 5 bases; unmatched junction bases: 6. CDR3 length equals 15 residues. Germline CDR1 and CDR2: WNHNN and SYGVQD (reference sequence). CDR3: CASSDSGRAAETQYF. The CDR3 DNA reads as TGCGCCAGCAGTGACAGCGGGAGGGCCGCGGAGACCCAGTACTTC.

The CDR3 DNA reads TGTGCCAGTAGTAGGGAGACTTTCCTAGTGGGGGAGCTGTTTTTT. It encodes CASSRETFLVGELFF. J is TRBJ2-2 and V is TRBV19; weak D call: TRBD2 (5 bases). Germline V gene sequence: CDR1 LNHDA, CDR2 SQIVND (reference sequence). Trimming pared 4 bases from V and 8 bases from J, leaving 17 bases between. The CDR3 runs to 15 residues.

The J gene is TRBJ2-1, the V gene TRBV19; no firm D call. Trimming stripped 8 bases from V and 7 bases from J, with 21 bases between. This CDR3 spans 15 amino acids. Germline CDR1 reads LNHDA; CDR2 reads SQIVND (reference sequence). The CDR3 DNA reads as TGTGCCAGTTTTTTTCGAGAGGCAGCCATTAATGAGCAGTTCTTC. It encodes CASFFREAAINEQFF.

V and J are TRBV10-3 and TRBJ2-1; D is possibly TRBD2 (5 bases). Germline V gene sequence: CDR1 ENHRY, CDR2 SYGVKD. Trimming shortened V by 4 bases and J by 7 bases, and 11 bases separated the two germline ends. The CDR3 spans 13 residues. The CDR3 coding sequence is TGTGCCATCAGTGTTTTACTAGAGAATGAGCAGTTCTTC. Protein: CAISVLLENEQFF.

The J gene is TRBJ2-1, the V gene TRBV19; a possible D gene is TRBD2 (6 bases). Trimming shortened V by 10 bases and J by 8 bases, and 21 bases separated the two germline ends. The CDR3 has 14 amino acids. Germline assignment: CDR1 LNHDA and CDR2 SQIVND (reference sequence). This CDR3 is CATTRDSFGYEQFF. Written as DNA, the CDR3 is TGTGCCACCACCCGGGACTCCTTTGGCTATGAGCAGTTCTTC.

The V and J genes are TRBV4-1 and TRBJ1-3; 7 bases are shared with TRBD1. The germline gives CDR1 MGHRA, CDR2 YSYEKL. V lost 0 bases, J lost 8 bases, and 7 bases stayed unmatched. The CDR3 extends over 15 amino acids. CDR3: CASSQDRGPWYTIYF. The CDR3 coding sequence is TGCGCCAGCAGCCAAGATAGGGGGCCGTGGTACACCATATATTTT.

This chain links TRBV27 with TRBJ2-2; 7 bases are a match to TRBD1. V shed 4 bases and J 3 bases; nucleotides not matched to a gene: 8. The CDR3 has 16 amino acids. The germline V gene has CDR1 MNHEY and CDR2 SMNVEV (reference sequence). The CDR3 nucleotides are TGTGCCAGCAGTTCACCCGACAGGGTAGACACCGGGGAGCTGTTTTTT. This sequence encodes CASSSPDRVDTGELFF.